The 22 T cell receptor beta chains given below trace back to one sample, sequenced in a study of blood T cell repertoires in COVID-19. TCRdb's table, derived via immunoSEQ multiplex PCR, lists solely in-frame clones and lacks some. The table lists about 250,000 clones, about nine tenths of them singletons. The sequenced sample was peripheral blood. The receptors were sampled from a man aged 25-45 years with COVID-19, enrolled during active disease.

This clone was counted a single time. V is TRBV2 and J is TRBJ1-2; D gene ambiguous. The CDR3 has 13 residues. Trimming took 3 bases from V and 5 from J, leaving 10 bases between them. CDR1 and CDR2 from the germline V gene are SNHLY and FYNNEI. The CDR3 spells CASSDQKIYGYTF. The CDR3 bases are TGTGCCAGCAGTGACCAGAAAATTTATGGCTACACCTTC. Full variable domain (rest looked up from reference TRBV2 and TRBJ1-2): EPEVTQTPSHQVTQMGQEVILRCVPISNHLYFYWYRQILGQKVEFLVSFYNNEISEKSEIFDDQFSVERPDGSNFTLKIRSTKLEDSAMYFCASSDQKIYGYTFGSGTRLTVV.

In its sample, this clone was seen once. The chain joins TRBV3-1 (or the pseudogene TRBV3-2) to TRBJ1-2; D unresolved. The CDR3 runs to 12 residues. The germline V and J ends were trimmed by 4 bases and 7 bases, with 10 bases remaining between them. From germline, CDR1 is LGHDT and CDR2 YNNKEL (reference sequence). The CDR3 region has the DNA TGTGCCAGCAGCCCAGGACTAATTGGCTACACCTTC. This encodes CASSPGLIGYTF.

The chain joins TRBV5-1 to TRBJ1-1; possibly TRBD1 for D (6 bases). Germline V gene lookup returns CDR1 SGHRS and CDR2 YFSETQ. V was trimmed by 4 bases and J by 1 base, leaving 17 bases between them. This CDR3 is built from 16 residues. The CDR3 region is CASSRIEGRGNTEAFF. DNA for the CDR3: TGCGCCAGCAGCCGCATTGAGGGCAGGGGGAACACTGAAGCTTTCTTT.

This clone was recorded once. The V gene is TRBV7-2, the J gene TRBJ2-2; 9 bases match TRBD1. This CDR3 is built from 16 residues. The V gene's germline CDR1 is SGHTA and CDR2 FQGNSA. The V segment lost 0 bases and the J segment 3 bases; nucleotides outside the gene matches: 2. The CDR3 DNA reads as TGTGCCAGCAGCTTAGCCGACAGGGGGTACACCGGGGAGCTGTTTTTT. Translating it yields CASSLADRGYTGELFF.

This rearrangement joins TRBV6-1 to TRBJ1-2, with D hard to call. Germline V CDR1 and CDR2: MNHNS, SASEGT. The CDR3 spans 13 residues. V dropped 1 base and J dropped 8 bases, with 11 bases sitting between them. The CDR3, as DNA: TGTGCCAGCAGTGAAGGGGCCCCGGGGGGCTACACCTTC. Translated, it gives CASSEGAPGGYTF.

The CDR3 region is CASSPSFGYTF. As DNA, the CDR3 is TGTGCCAGCAGTCCCTCGTTTGGCTACACCTTC. The rearrangement uses TRBV6-5 and TRBJ1-2, with unresolved D. In germline, CDR1 is MNHEY, CDR2 SVGAGI. Trimming stripped 5 bases from V and 7 bases from J, with 8 bases between. The CDR3 contains 11 residues.

This rearrangement joins TRBV7-6 to TRBJ1-1; D perhaps matches TRBD1 (6 bases). The germline V and J ends were trimmed by 3 bases and 2 bases, with 13 bases remaining between them. The CDR3 is made up of 15 amino acids. In germline, CDR1 is SGHVS, CDR2 FNYEAQ. The CDR3 region is CASSLDSGVNTEAFF. The CDR3 nucleotides read TGTGCCAGCAGCTTGGATTCAGGGGTTAACACTGAAGCTTTCTTT.

The chain has TRBV10-1 and TRBJ1-1; D is perhaps TRBD1 (5 bases). V was clipped by 0 bases and J by 0 bases, with 8 bases between them. Germline CDR1 and CDR2: WNHNN and SYGVQD (reference sequence). This CDR3 region has 15 residues. The chain's CDR3 is CASSESQGLNTEAFF. As DNA, the CDR3 is TGCGCCAGCAGTGAGTCGCAGGGATTGAACACTGAAGCTTTCTTT.

The J gene is TRBJ1-3, the V gene TRBV18; 8 bases are a match to TRBD1. The CDR3 extends over 15 amino acids. J was trimmed by 4 bases and V by 3 bases; bases with no gene match: 5. Per germline, CDR1 KGHSH and CDR2 LQKENI. CDR3 residues: CASSPIRGPGNTIYF. The CDR3 bases are TGTGCCAGCTCACCGATCAGGGGGCCGGGAAACACCATATATTTT.

The chain links TRBV10-1 to TRBJ2-1; 11 bases align to TRBD2. Trimming took 6 bases from V and 4 from J; bases not matched to a gene: 8. Germline V lookup: CDR1 WNHNN, CDR2 SYGVQD (reference sequence). The CDR3 loop spans 16 amino acids. The CDR3 loop is CASSSLAGGQYNEQFF. In DNA form, the CDR3 reads TGCGCCAGCAGCAGCTTAGCGGGGGGGCAGTACAATGAGCAGTTCTTC.

J is TRBJ1-5 and V is TRBV7-6, with D possibly being TRBD1 (5 bases). V was trimmed by 1 base and J by 10 bases, leaving 17 bases between them. The CDR3 extends over 15 amino acids. Germline CDR1 SGHVS, CDR2 FNYEAQ. CDR3 sequence: CASSLDPPGVGPQHF. The CDR3 DNA sequence: TGTGCCAGCAGCTTAGATCCCCCGGGGGTAGGCCCCCAGCATTTT. The entire variable domain, with the rest obtained from reference TRBV7-6 and TRBJ1-5, is as follows: GAGVSQSPRYKVTKRGQDVALRCDPISGHVSLYWYRQALGQGPEFLTYFNYEAQQDKSGLPNDRFSAERPEGSISTLTIQRTEQRDSAMYRCASSLDPPGVGPQHFGDGTRLSIL.

This chain joins TRBV19 and TRBJ1-1, with TRBD1 identical over 10 bases. With 0 bases clipped from V and 0 bases from J, the junction kept 7 bases outside the gene matches. Germline V CDR1 and CDR2: LNHDA, SQIVND (reference sequence). The CDR3 has 18 amino acids. The CDR3 DNA reads as TGTGCCAGTAGTATAGAGTCGACAGGGGGCTCGGTGAACACTGAAGCTTTCTTT. Its protein product is CASSIESTGGSVNTEAFF.

J is TRBJ1-5 and V is TRBV7-2; D is possibly TRBD1 (6 bases). Germline loops: CDR1 SGHTA, CDR2 FQGNSA. V was trimmed by 4 bases and J by 6 bases, leaving 16 bases between them. The CDR3 has 15 amino acids. CDR3 protein: CASSSWTEGVQPQHF. The CDR3 region has the DNA TGTGCCAGCAGCTCCTGGACAGAGGGGGTTCAGCCCCAGCATTTT. Drawing the rest from reference TRBV7-2 and TRBJ1-5, the complete variable domain is GAGVSQSPSNKVTEKGKDVELRCDPISGHTALYWYRQSLGQGLEFLIYFQGNSAPDKSGLPSDRFSAERTGGSVSTLTIQRTQQEDSAVYLCASSSWTEGVQPQHFGDGTRLSIL.

V gene TRBV10-3 combines with J gene TRBJ1-2, with 9 bases that match TRBD1. V lost 8 bases and J lost 4; bases outside the gene matches: 5. There are 13 residues in the CDR3. Germline CDR1 and CDR2: ENHRY and SYGVKD. This chain's CDR3 is CAIGPGQGYGYTF. The CDR3 DNA is TGTGCCATCGGTCCGGGACAGGGCTATGGCTACACCTTC.

The chain joins TRBV6-4 to TRBJ2-7, with 8 bases lining up with TRBD1. The CDR3 is made up of 13 amino acids. V shed 6 bases, J shed 3 bases, and the junction held 4 bases outside the gene matches. The germline V gene has CDR1 MRHNA and CDR2 SNTAGT. The CDR3 protein is CASSLDRGYEQYF. The DNA of the CDR3 is TGTGCCAGCAGCCTAGACAGGGGCTACGAGCAGTACTTC.

The gene calls are TRBV2 and TRBJ1-6, with D unclear. The CDR3 contains 15 residues. Between the trimmed V and J ends, which lost 3 bases and 0 bases, there was a span of 6 bases. Germline V lookup: CDR1 SNHLY, CDR2 FYNNEI. The chain's CDR3 is CASSDGSSYNSPLHF. DNA of the CDR3: TGTGCCAGCAGTGATGGCAGCTCCTATAATTCACCCCTCCACTTT.

The rearrangement links TRBV11-2 to TRBJ2-3; 7 nucleotides line up with TRBD1. The V segment lost 5 bases and the J segment 0 bases; nucleotides outside the gene matches: 8. The germline V gene encodes CDR1 SGHAT and CDR2 FQNNGV. The CDR3 has 16 residues. The CDR3 nucleotides are TGTGCCAGCAGCACCGGGACAGTTTATAGCACAGATACGCAGTATTTT. Translated: CASSTGTVYSTDTQYF. The full variable domain, its missing parts supplied by reference TRBV11-2 and TRBJ2-3, is EAGVAQSPRYKIIEKRQSVAFWCNPISGHATLYWYQQILGQGPKLLIQFQNNGVVDDSQLPKDRFSAERLKGVDSTLKIQPAKLEDSAVYLCASSTGTVYSTDTQYFGPGTRLTVL.

The V call is TRBV5-1, the J call TRBJ1-1; TRBD1 is a possible D gene (6 bases). Trimming left V 1 base short and J 1 base short, with 17 bases between. CDR3 length equals 17 residues. CDR1 and CDR2 from the germline V gene are SGHRS and YFSETQ. CDR3 bases: TGCGCCAGCAGCTTGACGGGCAGGGGCCCCGGGAACACTGAAGCTTTCTTT. The encoded protein is CASSLTGRGPGNTEAFF.

V is TRBV3-1 (or the pseudogene TRBV3-2) and J is TRBJ2-5, with D possibly being TRBD1 (5 bases). This CDR3 is built from 15 residues. Trimming took off 5 bases at V and 2 bases at J, with 15 bases between the two ends. Germline V gene sequence: CDR1 LGHDT, CDR2 YNNKEL (reference sequence). CDR3 DNA: TGTGCCAGCAGCTCAAAACCGACAGAGCAAGAGACCCAGTACTTC. It encodes CASSSKPTEQETQYF.

CDR3 bases: TGTGCCAGCAGCGTCCCGGGACAGGGAACAGATACGCAGTATTTT. Translating gives CASSVPGQGTDTQYF. The gene calls are TRBV9 and TRBJ2-3; 9 nucleotides align to TRBD1. The CDR3 is 15 residues long. V gave up 2 bases and J gave up 3 bases; unmatched junction bases: 4. Germline values: CDR1 SGDLS, CDR2 YYNGEE.

This chain links TRBV27 with TRBJ2-2, with 8 bases aligning to TRBD1. V lost 0 bases and J lost 1; bases outside the gene matches: 4. Germline V gene lookup returns CDR1 MNHEY and CDR2 SMNVEV (reference sequence). The length of the CDR3 is 17 residues. DNA of the CDR3: TGTGCCAGCAGTTTATCCCCTGGACAGGGGAACACCGGGGAGCTGTTTTTT. It translates to CASSLSPGQGNTGELFF.

The rearrangement links TRBV6-2 or TRBV6-3 to TRBJ2-3, with D unclear. CDR1 MNHEY and CDR2 SVGEGT come from the germline V gene. This CDR3 contains 13 residues. V was clipped by 2 bases and J by 2 bases, with 5 bases between them. CDR3 sequence: CASSYEYTDTQYF. CDR3 in DNA: TGTGCCAGCAGTTACGAGTACACAGATACGCAGTATTTT.